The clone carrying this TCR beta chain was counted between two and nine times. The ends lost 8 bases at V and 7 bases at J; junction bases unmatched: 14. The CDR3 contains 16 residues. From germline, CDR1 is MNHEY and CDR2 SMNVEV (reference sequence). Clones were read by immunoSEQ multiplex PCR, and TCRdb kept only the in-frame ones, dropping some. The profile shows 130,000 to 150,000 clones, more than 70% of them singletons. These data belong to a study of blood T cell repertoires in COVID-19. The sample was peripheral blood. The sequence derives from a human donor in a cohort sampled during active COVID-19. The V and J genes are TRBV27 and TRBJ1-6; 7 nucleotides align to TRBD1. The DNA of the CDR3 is TGTGCCAGCTCGAACAGGGGCCCGGATGGGAATTCACCCCTCCACTTT. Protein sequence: CASSNRGPDGNSPLHF.